The 32 T cell receptor beta chains in this list originate from one sample, sequenced in a study of response to subunit inactivated influenza vaccine. TCRdb reprocessed the RT-PCR reads with MiXCR, giving one entry per CDR3 protein. The table shows roughly 170,000 distinct CDR3 sequences, with 9.2% occurring only once. Sequencing was performed on non-naive T cells sorted from PBMCs, taken on the day of vaccination. Every receptor here comes from a man aged 50 or older who received an inactivated influenza vaccine.

The CDR3 region has the DNA TGTGCCAGCAGGGACCTAGCGGGAGATAACTACGAGCAGTACTTC. Translation gives CASRDLAGDNYEQYF. The V and J genes are TRBV28 and TRBJ2-7, with 10 bases matching TRBD2. The trim removed 6 bases at V and 3 bases at J, leaving 8 bases unmatched. The CDR3 has 15 residues. Per germline, CDR1 MDHEN and CDR2 SYDVKM.

This clonotype came up a few times. The genes are TRBV6-5 and TRBJ1-1, with 8 bases lining up with TRBD1. Germline-derived CDR1 and CDR2 are MNHEY and SVGAGI. V was clipped by 0 bases and J by 11 bases; unmatched bases: 11. This CDR3 contains 15 residues. The DNA of the CDR3 is TGTGCCAGCAGTTACTCGAGCAGGGGGCTTGGCAAGGCTTTCTTT. This sequence encodes CASSYSSRGLGKAFF.

This clonotype was detected ten times or more. The chain joins TRBV28 to TRBJ2-3; perhaps D is TRBD1 or TRBD2 (5 bases each). This CDR3 region has 13 residues. V lost 5 bases and J 6 bases, leaving 12 bases between the germline ends. CDR1 is MDHEN and CDR2 is SYDVKM in the germline V gene. CDR3: CASSPGGSDTQYF. The CDR3 DNA follows: TGTGCCAGCAGTCCTGGGGGATCGGATACGCAGTATTTT. The variable domain in full, completed from reference TRBV28 and TRBJ2-3, reads DVKVTQSSRYLVKRTGEKVFLECVQDMDHENMFWYRQDPGLGLRLIYFSYDVKMKEKGDIPEGYSVSREKKERFSLILESASTNQTSMYLCASSPGGSDTQYFGPGTRLTVL.

The genes are TRBV15 and TRBJ2-5; D is ambiguous. Looked up from germline, CDR1 is LNHNV and CDR2 is YYDKDF (reference sequence). The germline V and J ends were trimmed by 0 bases and 1 base, with 21 bases remaining between them. There are 19 residues in the CDR3. CDR3 sequence (DNA): TGTGCCACCAGCAGAGATGTCGCGACTCCGAGGAACCGCCAAGAGACCCAGTACTTC. Its protein is CATSRDVATPRNRQETQYF. Supplemented by reference TRBV15 and TRBJ2-5, the full variable domain reads DAMVIQNPRYQVTQFGKPVTLSCSQTLNHNVMYWYQQKSSQAPKLLFHYYDKDFNNEADTPDNFQSRRPNTSFCFLDIRSPGLGDTAMYLCATSRDVATPRNRQETQYFGPGTRLLVL.

This clonotype was found a few times. This chain connects TRBV7-9 to TRBJ1-2; TRBD1 matches at 7 bases. CDR1 is SEHNR and CDR2 is FQNEAQ in the germline V gene (reference sequence). J lost 7 bases, V lost 5 bases, and 13 bases had no gene match. There are 15 residues in the CDR3. The CDR3 sequence: CASSPDRDPRGGYTF. The CDR3 DNA follows: TGTGCCAGCAGCCCAGACAGGGACCCAAGGGGTGGCTACACCTTC.

This clonotype was detected ten times or more. This chain joins TRBV20-1 and TRBJ1-5; D may be TRBD1 (5 bases). Looked up from germline, CDR1 is DFQATT and CDR2 is SNEGSKA (reference sequence). The CDR3 spans 14 residues. Between the trimmed V and J ends, which lost 5 bases and 0 bases, there was a span of 11 bases. The CDR3 bases are TGCAGTGCTGGGGCTGGGGCTAGCAATCAGCCCCAGCATTTT. Translating gives CSAGAGASNQPQHF.

V gene TRBV12-3 or TRBV12-4 combines with J gene TRBJ2-1; 11 bases align to TRBD2. The ends lost 7 bases at V and 4 bases at J; junction bases unmatched: 6. The CDR3 loop spans 15 amino acids. The chain's CDR3 is CASTLSGGAYNEQFF. DNA for the CDR3: TGTGCCAGCACCCTTAGCGGGGGGGCTTACAATGAGCAGTTCTTC.

This clonotype was observed a handful of times. This sequence joins TRBV14 and TRBJ1-5; TRBD1 matches at 7 bases. V lost 2 bases to trimming and J lost 3 bases; unmatched junction nucleotides: 7. This CDR3 is built from 16 residues. Germline V gene lookup returns CDR1 SGHDN and CDR2 FVKESK. The CDR3 loop reads CASSQPGTAPNQPQHF. CDR3 sequence (DNA): TGTGCCAGCAGCCAACCCGGGACAGCTCCCAATCAGCCCCAGCATTTT.

This clonotype has a count of ten or more. The chain carries TRBV11-2 and TRBJ2-3, with 10 bases identical to TRBD2. The J segment lost 2 bases and the V segment lost 5 bases, leaving 19 bases of the junction unmatched. The CDR3 totals 20 residues. In germline, CDR1 is SGHAT, CDR2 FQNNGV. CDR3 bases: TGTGCCAGCAGCCCACACAGATCTTCGACTAGCGGGCAAGACACAGATACGCAGTATTTT. It yields the protein CASSPHRSSTSGQDTDTQYF.

In the case of this clonotype: The missing conserved phenylalanine or tryptophan at the end of this CDR3 makes a read error likely. This chain connects TRBV7-9 to TRBJ2-7, with D hard to call. V was shortened by 1 base and J by 1 base, with 8 bases between the two germline ends. This CDR3 comprises 14 residues. Per germline, CDR1 SEHNR and CDR2 FQNEAQ (reference sequence). CDR3 nucleotides: TGTGCCAGCAGCTTAGACGGGCATTCCTACGAGCAGTACCTC. Translated, it gives CASSLDGHSYEQYL.

This clonotype was detected a few times. The chain employs TRBV5-6 and TRBJ2-1, with a tentative D call TRBD2 (5 bases). V dropped 4 bases and J dropped 2 bases, with 13 bases sitting between them. CDR1 is SGHDT, CDR2 YYEEEE, per germline. This CDR3 spans 15 amino acids. CDR3 nucleotides: TGTGCCAGCAGCAGCGGACCGAGCACCTACAATGAGCAGTTCTTC. Protein product: CASSSGPSTYNEQFF.

The gene calls are TRBV7-2 and TRBJ2-7; weak D call: TRBD1 (5 bases). Trimming left V 5 bases short and J 2 bases short, with 19 bases between. Per the germline V gene, CDR1 is SGHTA and CDR2 is FQGNSA. The CDR3 length is 16 residues. CDR3 region: CASSPRGRPPTYEQYF. CDR3 bases: TGTGCCAGCAGCCCTAGGGGCAGGCCCCCGACCTACGAGCAGTACTTC.

This clonotype was found many times. The chain carries TRBV3-1 and TRBJ2-1; no clear D. Germline lookup yields CDR1 LGHDT and CDR2 YNNKEL (reference sequence). The CDR3 contains 13 residues. Between the trimmed V and J ends, which lost 1 base and 9 bases, there was a span of 10 bases. CDR3 protein: CASSQGQAAEQFF. CDR3 DNA: TGTGCCAGCAGCCAAGGTCAAGCAGCTGAGCAGTTCTTC.

The V gene is TRBV6-1, the J gene TRBJ2-7, with 7 positions matching TRBD1. The CDR3 extends over 14 amino acids. With 6 bases clipped from V and 2 bases from J, the junction kept 7 bases outside the gene matches. The germline V gene has CDR1 MNHNS and CDR2 SASEGT. The CDR3 loop is CASRTGTLTYEQYF. In nucleotides, the CDR3 is TGTGCCAGCAGGACAGGGACCCTTACCTACGAGCAGTACTTC.

The rearrangement joins TRBV20-1 to TRBJ2-7; either TRBD1 or TRBD2 may fit D (6 bases each). V lost 7 bases, J lost 0 bases, and 10 bases lay in between. Looked up from germline, CDR1 is DFQATT and CDR2 is SNEGSKA (reference sequence). The CDR3 spans 12 residues. The CDR3 here is CSGRDTSYEQYF. The DNA of the CDR3 is TGCAGTGGGCGGGACACCTCCTACGAGCAGTACTTC.

The chain links TRBV7-2 to TRBJ1-4; TRBD1 is a possible D gene (6 bases). Germline V lookup: CDR1 SGHTA, CDR2 FQGNSA. The CDR3 loop spans 15 amino acids. V was pared by 1 base and J by 8 bases, with 14 bases between. CDR3 protein: CASSLGRGRGEKLFF. In nucleotides, the CDR3 is TGTGCCAGCAGCTTAGGGAGGGGGAGGGGAGAAAAACTGTTTTTT.

This clonotype was found a few times. The chain has TRBV20-1 and TRBJ2-1; TRBD2 matches at 8 bases. The V and J ends lost 6 bases and 12 bases, in that order; junction bases with no gene match: 13. This CDR3 contains 13 residues. Germline CDR1 is DFQATT and CDR2 is SNEGSKA (reference sequence). The CDR3 spells CSARGQAGEAQFF. CDR3 bases: TGCAGTGCCAGGGGTCAAGCGGGAGAGGCGCAGTTCTTC.

This clonotype was seen repeatedly, ten times or more. The gene calls are TRBV5-1 and TRBJ2-1; D gene ambiguous. The V and J ends lost 0 bases and 5 bases respectively, with 12 bases between them. The CDR3 has 15 amino acids. The germline V gene encodes CDR1 SGHRS and CDR2 YFSETQ. The CDR3 sequence is CASSLGRLENNEQFF. Written as DNA, the CDR3 is TGCGCCAGCAGCTTGGGGCGGCTAGAGAACAATGAGCAGTTCTTC.

The rearrangement links TRBV19 to TRBJ2-7, with D hard to call. Per the germline V gene, CDR1 is LNHDA and CDR2 is SQIVND (reference sequence). V shed 2 bases and J shed 2 bases, with 13 bases lying between them. This CDR3 is 15 amino acids long. CDR3 DNA: TGTGCCAGTAGTATACGTGTAGGCGGAGCCTACGAGCAGTACTTC. Its translation is CASSIRVGGAYEQYF.

This clonotype was observed a few times. The rearrangement links TRBV9 to TRBJ1-1; no clear D gene. V was shortened by 3 bases and J by 2 bases, with 20 bases between the two germline ends. Per germline, CDR1 SGDLS and CDR2 YYNGEE. The CDR3 is 17 amino acids. The CDR3 loop is CASSATLGYGSNTEAFF. The CDR3 region has the DNA TGTGCCAGCAGCGCAACCTTGGGGTACGGGTCCAACACTGAAGCTTTCTTT.

This clonotype was observed a few times. The chain couples TRBV4-2 to TRBJ2-3; TRBD2 aligns across 9 bases. The CDR3 has 17 amino acids. The V gene's germline CDR1 is LGHNA and CDR2 YNFKEQ. The V segment lost 3 bases and the J segment 2 bases; nucleotides outside the gene matches: 9. The CDR3 region is CASSQNSGGRFTDTQYF. In DNA, the CDR3 is TGTGCCAGCAGCCAGAATAGCGGGGGCCGATTCACAGATACGCAGTATTTT.

This clonotype was detected many times. V gene TRBV5-1 combines with J gene TRBJ1-4, with 7 bases matching TRBD1. Germline V gives CDR1 SGHRS, CDR2 YFSETQ. This CDR3 has 14 amino acids. V lost 4 bases to trimming and J lost 8 bases; unmatched junction nucleotides: 8. Here the CDR3 reads CASSDTGVEEKLFF. The CDR3 DNA follows: TGCGCCAGCAGCGACACAGGGGTGGAGGAAAAACTGTTTTTT.

This clonotype was counted at least ten times. The chain combines TRBV9 with TRBJ1-6; 7 bases are a match to TRBD1. The germline CDR1 and CDR2 sequences are SGDLS and YYNGEE. V shed 2 bases and J 4 bases; nucleotides not matched to a gene: 9. The CDR3 has 17 amino acids. CDR3 DNA: TGTGCCAGCAGCGTTAGAAGAGGGGGACAGTATAATTCACCCCTCCACTTT. Amino acid sequence: CASSVRRGGQYNSPLHF.

This clonotype showed up many times. This rearrangement joins TRBV10-3 to TRBJ2-3, with TRBD2 matching 12 bases. Trimming removed 6 bases from V and 0 bases from J; junction bases left unmatched: 7. The germline V gene encodes CDR1 ENHRY and CDR2 SYGVKD. The CDR3 is 17 amino acids. CDR3 loop: CAISEGLAGDSTDTQYF. The CDR3 nucleotides are TGTGCCATCAGCGAGGGACTAGCGGGTGATAGCACAGATACGCAGTATTTT.

This clonotype was counted ten times or more. This chain connects TRBV20-1 to TRBJ1-2; D gene uncertain. The CDR3 has 10 residues. Trimming shortened V by 3 bases and J by 8 bases, and 7 bases separated the two germline ends. Germline lookup yields CDR1 DFQATT and CDR2 SNEGSKA (reference sequence). CDR3 in DNA: TGCAGTGCTAGTCCAGGCGGCTACACCTTC. Amino acids: CSASPGGYTF.

This clonotype was found a few times. V and J are TRBV7-2 and TRBJ2-1; D is ambiguous. Germline V gene sequence: CDR1 SGHTA, CDR2 FQGNSA. This CDR3 region has 15 residues. V shed 5 bases and J shed 4 bases, with 15 bases lying between them. In DNA, the CDR3 is TGTGCCAGCAGCCCGGACCAGGCCCGATACAATGAGCAGTTCTTC. Residues: CASSPDQARYNEQFF.

The chain employs TRBV4-2 and TRBJ2-1, with 10 positions matching TRBD1. Per germline, CDR1 LGHNA and CDR2 YNFKEQ. The CDR3 consists of 16 residues. V trimming: 4 bases; J trimming: 9 bases; junction bases outside the gene matches: 12. CDR3 amino acids: CASSRDLGQGYREQFF. In nucleotides, the CDR3 is TGTGCCAGCAGCCGGGACCTGGGACAGGGGTATCGTGAGCAGTTCTTC.

In its sample, this clonotype was seen a few times. The rearrangement links TRBV7-8 to TRBJ1-2; tentatively, D is TRBD1 (5 bases). The CDR3 has 13 residues. Per germline, CDR1 SGHVS and CDR2 FQNEAQ. V was cut by 6 bases and J by 7 bases, with 15 bases left in between. The CDR3 nucleotides are TGTGCCAGCAGTACCAGGGCCCAGGGTGGCTACACCTTC. This sequence encodes CASSTRAQGGYTF.

This clonotype was recorded many times. The CDR3, as DNA: TGTGCCAGCAGCTTTACTAGCGGGGGTAACAATGAGCAGTTCTTC. As protein: CASSFTSGGNNEQFF. The rearrangement uses TRBV12-3 or TRBV12-4 and TRBJ2-1; 11 bases agree with TRBD2. J gave up 5 bases and V 6 bases, and 6 bases lay outside the gene matches. This CDR3 contains 15 residues.

This clonotype has ten or more counts. This chain joins TRBV4-3 and TRBJ2-3; TRBD2 matches at 9 bases. CDR3 length: 16 residues. Per the germline V gene, CDR1 is LGHNA and CDR2 is YSLEER. V lost 0 bases to trimming and J lost 7 bases; unmatched junction nucleotides: 8. The CDR3, as DNA: TGCGCCAGCAGCCAAGACCCCGCGGGGGGGGACAATACGCAGTATTTT. Protein: CASSQDPAGGDNTQYF.

This clonotype was seen only a few times. The rearrangement uses TRBV28 and TRBJ1-2; D ambiguous. Germline assignment: CDR1 MDHEN and CDR2 SYDVKM. Between the trimmed V and J ends, which lost 2 bases and 7 bases, there was a span of 14 bases. The CDR3 spans 14 residues. The CDR3 protein is CASSLLGIFGGYTF. The CDR3 DNA reads as TGTGCCAGCAGTTTACTGGGCATATTCGGTGGCTACACCTTC.

There are a few counts of this clonotype. The chain has TRBV4-1 and TRBJ2-7, with a possible D match to TRBD2 (6 bases). The CDR3 contains 14 residues. Per the germline V gene, CDR1 is MGHRA and CDR2 is YSYEKL. Trimming removed 0 bases at V and 1 base at J, with 7 bases between. The CDR3 region is CASSQDGTSYEQYF. DNA of the CDR3: TGCGCCAGCAGCCAAGATGGGACTTCCTACGAGCAGTACTTC.